This T cell receptor (beta chain) was obtained from a study of cytomegalovirus exposure and HLA in healthy donors. The junction had 6 bases not matched to a gene; V was cut back by 3 bases and J by 3 bases. The germline gives CDR1 KGHSH, CDR2 LQKENI. The CDR3 has 15 residues. A remark on this clone: Its target is not known.

Both 60 Vbeta primers and 13 Jbeta primers went into the PCR. Authors' data handling: Around 11 million shared chains were among the approximately 82 million unique TCR beta chains that a later analysis counted. Sequencing used immunoSEQ multiplex PCR; TCRdb keeps in-frame clones, though not all of them. V, J and clone size derive from that table, while D and trimming were established from the DNA sequence. The sample carries 90,000 to 130,000 clones, around three quarters recorded once. Healthy bone marrow donors formed the donor group. The study's findings and limits: 16,951 TCR beta sequences were associated with HLA alleles at 0.05 false discovery rate in a later analysis.

The sample comprised PBMCs. The rearrangement joins TRBV18 to TRBJ1-2; TRBD1 matches at 8 bases. The receptor's source is a man aged 25 to 45 in good health and CMV-seropositive. CDR3 protein: CASSPNRGDDYGYTF. CDR3 sequence (DNA): TGTGCCAGCTCACCGAACAGGGGGGATGACTATGGCTACACCTTC.